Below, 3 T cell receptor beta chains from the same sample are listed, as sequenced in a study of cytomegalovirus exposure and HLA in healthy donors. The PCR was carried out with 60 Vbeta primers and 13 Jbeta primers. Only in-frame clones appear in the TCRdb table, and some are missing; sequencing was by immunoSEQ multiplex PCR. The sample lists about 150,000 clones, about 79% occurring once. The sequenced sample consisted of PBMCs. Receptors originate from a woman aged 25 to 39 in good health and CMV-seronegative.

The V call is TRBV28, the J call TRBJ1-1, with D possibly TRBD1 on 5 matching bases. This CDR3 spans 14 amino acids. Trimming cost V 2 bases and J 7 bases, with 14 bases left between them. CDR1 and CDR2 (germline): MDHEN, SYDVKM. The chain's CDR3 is CASSLKGRVIEAFF. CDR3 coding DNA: TGTGCCAGCAGTTTAAAGGGGCGTGTGATTGAAGCTTTCTTT.

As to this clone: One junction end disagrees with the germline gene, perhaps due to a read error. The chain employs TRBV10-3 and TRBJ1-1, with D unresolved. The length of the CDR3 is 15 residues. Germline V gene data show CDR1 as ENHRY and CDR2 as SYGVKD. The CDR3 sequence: CAISESEEPNTKAFF. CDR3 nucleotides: TGTGCCATCAGTGAGTCGGAGGAACCGAACACTAAAGCTTTCTTT.

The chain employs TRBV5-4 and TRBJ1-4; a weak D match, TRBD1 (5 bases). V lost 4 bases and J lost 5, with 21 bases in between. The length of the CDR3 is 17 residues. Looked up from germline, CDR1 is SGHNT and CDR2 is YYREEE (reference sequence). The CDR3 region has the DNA TGTGCCAGCAGCCTCACCAAAGGAGGGACCGCGAATGAAAAACTGTTTTTT. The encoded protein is CASSLTKGGTANEKLFF.